The clone carrying this T cell receptor (beta chain) was seen at least ten times. TCRdb re-analyzed the PCR reads using MiXCR. The sample has approximately 30,000 clones, roughly 3.5% seen once. Germline loops: CDR1 SGHNT, CDR2 YYREEE (reference sequence). Trimming removed 4 bases from V and 5 bases from J; junction bases left unmatched: 7. The CDR3 sequence is 14 residues long. The data originate from a study of metastatic and nonmetastatic thyroid tumors. Thyroid surgery was preceded by no treatment in any patient. This chain joins TRBV5-4 and TRBJ2-7; 9 bases map to TRBD2. The sequence came from a male donor with papillary thyroid cancer or a benign thyroid nodule (not recorded which). Some clones in this sample may be carry-over from other donors' samples. The specimen was blood. CDR3 coding DNA: TGTGCCAGCAGCCTTAGCGGGAGAGTTGACGAGCAGTACTTC. It is translated as CASSLSGRVDEQYF.